This T cell receptor beta chain is from a study of cytomegalovirus exposure and HLA in healthy donors. To note about this clone: What it recognizes is unknown.

Notes on the study in general: Associated with cytomegalovirus, according to the listing, were fewer than 200 TCR beta chains. CMV antigen specificity was confirmed in vitro for a few CMV-associated chains.

The PCR was carried out with 60 Vbeta primers and 13 Jbeta primers. As originally analysed: It was a later analysis that counted about 80 million unique TCR beta chains, of which roughly 10 million were shared. Generated by immunoSEQ multiplex PCR, the TCRdb table keeps only in-frame clones and is missing some. V, J and clone size derive from that table, while D and trimming were established from the DNA sequence. The data contain approximately 240,000 clones, roughly four fifths of them seen just once; the ten biggest clones take up over 0.5%. Trimming pared 6 bases from V and 4 bases from J, leaving 18 bases between. This CDR3 has 15 residues. Germline V gene sequence: CDR1 LNHDA, CDR2 SQIVND (reference sequence).

Material for sequencing was PBMCs. The V gene is TRBV19, the J gene TRBJ1-1; tentatively, D is TRBD1 (5 bases). The clonotype comes from a woman aged 40-49 years in good health and CMV-seronegative. CDR3 residues: CASRQLVSGFTEAFF. The CDR3 bases are TGTGCCAGTAGGCAGCTAGTCTCAGGGTTCACTGAAGCTTTCTTT.